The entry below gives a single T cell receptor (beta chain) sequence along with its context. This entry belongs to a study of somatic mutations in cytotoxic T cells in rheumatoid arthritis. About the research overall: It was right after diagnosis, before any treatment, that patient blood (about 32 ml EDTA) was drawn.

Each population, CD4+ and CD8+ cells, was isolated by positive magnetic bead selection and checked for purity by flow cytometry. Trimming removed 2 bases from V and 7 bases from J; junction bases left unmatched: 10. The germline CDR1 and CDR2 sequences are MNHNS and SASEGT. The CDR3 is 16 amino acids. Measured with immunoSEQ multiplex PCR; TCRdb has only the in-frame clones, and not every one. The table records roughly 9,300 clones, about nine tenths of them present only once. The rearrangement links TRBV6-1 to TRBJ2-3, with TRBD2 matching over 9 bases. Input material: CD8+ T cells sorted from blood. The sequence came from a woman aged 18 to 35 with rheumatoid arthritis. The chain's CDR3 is CASSETVAGESHTQYF. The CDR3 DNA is TGTGCCAGCAGTGAAACGGTAGCGGGAGAAAGCCATACGCAGTATTTT.